One sample yielded the 9 T cell receptor beta chains listed below, sequenced in a study of neurological immune-mediated disorders. TCRdb reprocessed the 5' RACE reads with MiXCR, giving one entry per CDR3 protein. This sample has 59,000 or so distinct CDR3 sequences, with more than 9.5% found just once. The sequencing input was PBMCs. The receptors stem from a woman aged 55-69 years with HTLV-1-associated myelopathy (HAM/TSP).

This clonotype was seen many times. The gene calls are TRBV7-6 and TRBJ2-3; D is perhaps TRBD2 (6 bases). Per the germline V gene, CDR1 is SGHVS and CDR2 is FNYEAQ. Deletions cut 5 bases from V and 2 bases from J, with 11 bases between. The length of the CDR3 is 14 residues. The CDR3 spells CASSATGATDTQYF. The CDR3 nucleotides read TGTGCCAGCAGCGCGACGGGAGCCACAGATACGCAGTATTTT.

There are many counts of this clonotype. The chain employs TRBV27 and TRBJ2-1, with a weak D call TRBD1 (5 bases). The V gene lost 8 bases and the J gene lost 6 bases, with 14 bases spanning the gap. The CDR3 has 13 residues. Germline V gene data show CDR1 as MNHEY and CDR2 as SMNVEV (reference sequence). This CDR3 reads CASGAGNGNEQFF. CDR3 bases: TGTGCCAGCGGTGCAGGGAATGGCAATGAGCAGTTCTTC.

This clonotype is labeled medium-sized. The chain employs TRBV5-1 and TRBJ2-2; D is possibly TRBD1 (5 bases). The CDR3 contains 16 residues. Trimming stripped 3 bases from V and 1 base from J, with 13 bases between. Per germline, CDR1 SGHRS and CDR2 YFSETQ. This chain's CDR3 is CASSSYRSLNTGELFF. The DNA for the CDR3 is TGCGCCAGCAGCTCCTACAGGAGCCTGAACACCGGGGAGCTGTTTTTT.

This clonotype was counted at least ten times. This sequence joins TRBV15 and TRBJ1-2; no firm D call. Between the trimmed V and J ends, which lost 3 bases and 10 bases, there was a span of 21 bases. The germline CDR1 and CDR2 sequences are LNHNV and YYDKDF (reference sequence). The CDR3 sequence is 15 residues long. The CDR3 DNA sequence: TGTGCCACCAGCAGGGATGTGGGTCCAAGCAAGCACTACACCTTC. Its translation: CATSRDVGPSKHYTF.

By sample share, this clonotype is medium-sized. J is TRBJ2-7 and V is TRBV20-1, with D unclear. Trimming took off 5 bases at V and 4 bases at J, with 9 bases between the two ends. The germline CDR1 and CDR2 sequences are DFQATT and SNEGSKA (reference sequence). This CDR3 comprises 11 residues. CDR3 DNA: TGCAGTGCTGCCGACGCGTACGAGCAGTACTTC. This encodes CSAADAYEQYF.

At least ten counts were recorded for this clonotype. The chain uses TRBV9 and TRBJ2-7; no firm D call. Per the germline V gene, CDR1 is SGDLS and CDR2 is YYNGEE. Trimming took 0 bases from V and 2 from J, leaving 15 bases between them. This CDR3 contains 16 residues. The CDR3: CASSVGSEAYPYEQYF. The CDR3 DNA reads as TGTGCCAGCAGCGTAGGTAGTGAGGCCTACCCCTACGAGCAGTACTTC.

There are many counts of this clonotype. The CDR3 loop is CASRTSGGGDTQYF. In DNA form, the CDR3 reads TGCGCCAGCAGGACTAGCGGAGGGGGAGATACGCAGTATTTT. The chain couples TRBV5-1 to TRBJ2-3, with TRBD2 matching over 9 bases. The CDR3 is 14 residues long. Germline loops: CDR1 SGHRS, CDR2 YFSETQ. V lost 5 bases, J lost 5 bases, and 6 bases stayed unmatched.

The chain combines TRBV20-1 with TRBJ2-7, with TRBD2 matching over 9 bases. The CDR3 totals 14 residues. Trimming at V came to 1 base and at J to 5 bases, leaving 6 bases not matched to a gene. Germline V CDR1 and CDR2: DFQATT, SNEGSKA (reference sequence). In DNA, the CDR3 is TGCAGTGCTAGAGGAGCGGGAGGCCCCCACGAGCAGTACTTC. Translating it yields CSARGAGGPHEQYF.

This clonotype came up many times. The CDR3: CASSSSGRKTDTQYF. The CDR3 bases are TGTGCCAGCAGTTCTAGCGGGAGGAAGACAGATACGCAGTATTTT. V usage is TRBV28 and J usage is TRBJ2-3, with 11 bases fitting TRBD2. Losses at the gene ends were 4 bases for V and 3 bases for J; bases not matched to a gene: 3. The germline V gene has CDR1 MDHEN and CDR2 SYDVKM. The CDR3 has 15 amino acids.